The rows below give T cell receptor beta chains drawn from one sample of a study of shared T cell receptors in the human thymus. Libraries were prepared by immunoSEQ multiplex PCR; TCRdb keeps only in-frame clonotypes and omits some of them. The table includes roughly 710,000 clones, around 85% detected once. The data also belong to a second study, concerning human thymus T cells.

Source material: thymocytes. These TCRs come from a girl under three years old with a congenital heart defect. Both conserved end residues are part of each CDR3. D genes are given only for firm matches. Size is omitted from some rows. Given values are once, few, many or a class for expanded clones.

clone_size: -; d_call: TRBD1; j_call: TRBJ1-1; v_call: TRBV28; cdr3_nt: TGTGCCAGCAGTTTACCTCGATCGACAGGGGTGAACACTGAAGCTTTCTTT; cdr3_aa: CASSLPRSTGVNTEAFF
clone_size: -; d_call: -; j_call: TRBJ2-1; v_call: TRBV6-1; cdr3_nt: TGTGCCAGCAGTGAAGGAGGCAGAGGAATCAATGAGCAGTTCTTC; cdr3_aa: CASSEGGRGINEQFF
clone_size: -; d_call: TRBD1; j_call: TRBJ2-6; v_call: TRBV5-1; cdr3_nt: TGCGCCAGCAGCTTGGGGGCAGGGGGCGCCCCTGGGGCCAACGTCCTGACTTTC; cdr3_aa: CASSLGAGGAPGANVLTF
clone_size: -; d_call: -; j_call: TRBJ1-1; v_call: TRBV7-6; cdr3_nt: TGTGCCAGCAGCTTTGTAGGCAAGCGCACTGAAGCTTTCTTT; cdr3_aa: CASSFVGKRTEAFF
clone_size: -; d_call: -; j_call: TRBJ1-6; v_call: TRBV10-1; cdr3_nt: TGCGCCAGCTTAAACGCAAACCAGGACAGAGATTCACCCCTCCACTTT; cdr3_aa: CASLNANQDRDSPLHF
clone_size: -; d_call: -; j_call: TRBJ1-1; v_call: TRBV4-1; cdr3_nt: TGCGCCAGCAGCCGCCCTACAGGGACGAACACTGAAGCTTTCTTT; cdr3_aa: CASSRPTGTNTEAFF
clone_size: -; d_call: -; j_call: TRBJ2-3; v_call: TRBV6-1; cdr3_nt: TGTGCCAGCAGTGAAGACTTCACAGATACGCAGTATTTT; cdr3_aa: CASSEDFTDTQYF
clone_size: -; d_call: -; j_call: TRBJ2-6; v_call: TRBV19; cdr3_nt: TGTGCCAGTAGTATAGATGGCTCCCCGGGAGGGGCCAACGTCCTGACTTTC; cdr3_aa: CASSIDGSPGGANVLTF
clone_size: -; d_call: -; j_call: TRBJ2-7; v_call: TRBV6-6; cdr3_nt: TGTGCCAGCAGTTATCCCGTCAATGGGGGCGGCTACGAGCAGTACTTC; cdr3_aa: CASSYPVNGGGYEQYF
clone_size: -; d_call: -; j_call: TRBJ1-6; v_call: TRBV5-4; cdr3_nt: TGTGCCAGCAGCTTGGGTCGCCGGGGTTCCAATCAACTAATAACACCCCTCCACTTT; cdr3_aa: CASSLGRRGSNQLITPLHF
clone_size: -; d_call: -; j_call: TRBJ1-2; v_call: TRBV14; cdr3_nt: TGTGCCAGCAGCCAAGTTCAACGCGGATGGCCAATTTATGGCTACACCTTC; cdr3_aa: CASSQVQRGWPIYGYTF
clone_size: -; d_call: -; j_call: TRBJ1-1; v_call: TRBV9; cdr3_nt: TGTGCCAGCAGCGTAGAAACCCGACTTACGGGAGCTGAAGCTTTCTTT; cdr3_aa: CASSVETRLTGAEAFF
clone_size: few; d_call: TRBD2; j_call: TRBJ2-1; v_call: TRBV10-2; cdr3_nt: TGCGCCAGCAGTGATTCGAGCGGGGGGCCACGTCCGTTCTTC; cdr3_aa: CASSDSSGGPRPFF
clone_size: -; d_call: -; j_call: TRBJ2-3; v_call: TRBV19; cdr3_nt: TGTGCCAGTAGTCTCCGTCGGGCACCCAGCGGTCAGTATTTT; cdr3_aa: CASSLRRAPSGQYF
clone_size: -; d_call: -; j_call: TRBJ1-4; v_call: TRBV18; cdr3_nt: TGTGCCAGCTCACCTGGCGGGGGAGTTAATGAAAAACTGTTTTTT; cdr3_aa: CASSPGGGVNEKLFF
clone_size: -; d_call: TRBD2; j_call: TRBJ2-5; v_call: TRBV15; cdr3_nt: TGTGCCACCAGCAGACCCTGGGGGGGACCGTACCAAGAGACCCAGTACTTC; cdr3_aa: CATSRPWGGPYQETQYF
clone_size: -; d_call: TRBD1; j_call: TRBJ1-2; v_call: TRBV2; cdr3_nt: TGTGCCGGCACAGGGGACTATGGCTACACCTTC; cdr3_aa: CAGTGDYGYTF
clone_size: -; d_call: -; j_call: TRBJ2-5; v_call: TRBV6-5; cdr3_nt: TGTGCCAGCAGTGACTACCGGGTCCCCCAAGAGACCCAGTACTTC; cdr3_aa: CASSDYRVPQETQYF
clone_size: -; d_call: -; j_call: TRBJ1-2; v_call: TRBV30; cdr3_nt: TGTGCCTGGACACTCTTACAGGGAAACTATGGCTACACCTTC; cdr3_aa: CAWTLLQGNYGYTF
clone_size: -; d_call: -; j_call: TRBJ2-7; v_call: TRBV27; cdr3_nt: TGTGCCAGCAGAAACGCGGCGCAGCTCGAGCAGTACTTC; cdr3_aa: CASRNAAQLEQYF
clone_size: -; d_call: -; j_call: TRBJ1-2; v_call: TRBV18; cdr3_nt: TGTGCCAGCTCACCACCGAGCGGGGTATATGGCTACACCTTC; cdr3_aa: CASSPPSGVYGYTF
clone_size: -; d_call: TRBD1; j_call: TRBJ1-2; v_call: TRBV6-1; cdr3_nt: TGTGCCAGCAGGGGGACAGGGGGCACTAACTATGGCTACACCTTC; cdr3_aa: CASRGTGGTNYGYTF
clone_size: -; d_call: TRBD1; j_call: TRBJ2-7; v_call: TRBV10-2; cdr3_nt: TGCGCCAGCAGAAGGACAGGTGACGAGCAGTACTTC; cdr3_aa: CASRRTGDEQYF
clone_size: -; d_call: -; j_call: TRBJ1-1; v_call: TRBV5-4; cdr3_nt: TGTGCCAGCAGCTTCTCGCGGGTTTACGGCACTGAAGCTTTCTTT; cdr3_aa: CASSFSRVYGTEAFF
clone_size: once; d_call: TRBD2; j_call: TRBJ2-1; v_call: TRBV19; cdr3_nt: TGTGCCAGTAGTACTATAGGCGGACTAGCGGGGTACAATGAGCAGTTCTTC; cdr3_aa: CASSTIGGLAGYNEQFF
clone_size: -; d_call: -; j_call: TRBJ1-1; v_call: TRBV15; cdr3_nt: TGTGCCACCAGCCGCTGGCAGGGTATGGCTGAAGCTTTCTTT; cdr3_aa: CATSRWQGMAEAFF
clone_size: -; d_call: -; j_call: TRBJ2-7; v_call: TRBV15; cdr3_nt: TGTGCCACCAGCAGCGCCAGGGCGGGGGAGCAGTACTTC; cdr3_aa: CATSSARAGEQYF
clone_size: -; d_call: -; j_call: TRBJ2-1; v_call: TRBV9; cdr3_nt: TGTGCCAGCAGCGTACGTGTGGGGGGGGGCGCAAATGAGCAGTTCTTC; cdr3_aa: CASSVRVGGGANEQFF
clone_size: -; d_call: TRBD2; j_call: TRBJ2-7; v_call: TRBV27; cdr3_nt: TGTGCCAGCAGTCCGTCTTTTGCGGGGGGGCAATCTACCTACGAGCAGTACTTC; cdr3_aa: CASSPSFAGGQSTYEQYF
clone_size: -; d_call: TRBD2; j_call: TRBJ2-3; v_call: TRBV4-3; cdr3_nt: TGCGCCAGCAGCCAAAACCTAGCTCAAGGACTAGCGGAGACAGATACGCAGTATTTT; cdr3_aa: CASSQNLAQGLAETDTQYF
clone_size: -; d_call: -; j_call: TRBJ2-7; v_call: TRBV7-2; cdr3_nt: TGTGCCAGCAGCTTAGCCACAGCATCCCACTACGAGCAGTACTTC; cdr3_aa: CASSLATASHYEQYF
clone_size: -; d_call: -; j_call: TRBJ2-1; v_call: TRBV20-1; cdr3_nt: TGCAGTGCTAGACCGGACAATGAGCAGTTCTTC; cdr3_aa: CSARPDNEQFF
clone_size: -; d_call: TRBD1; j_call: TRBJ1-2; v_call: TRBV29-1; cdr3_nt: TGCAGCGTTGAGGGACAGGGGGTGAGTGGCTACACCTTC; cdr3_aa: CSVEGQGVSGYTF
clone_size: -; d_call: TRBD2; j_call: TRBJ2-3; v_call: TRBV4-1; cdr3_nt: TGCGCCAGCAGTCTTAACCTAGAAAGCGGGGGAGCAGATACGCAGTATTTT; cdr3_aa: CASSLNLESGGADTQYF
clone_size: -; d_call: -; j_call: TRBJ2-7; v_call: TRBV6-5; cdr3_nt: TGTGCCAGCAGTTACTGGACAGTCAAGGGCTACGAGCAGTACTTC; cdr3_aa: CASSYWTVKGYEQYF
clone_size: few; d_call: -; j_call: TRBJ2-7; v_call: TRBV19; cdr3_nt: TGTGCCAGTAGTATGGGCCCACCCACGGGGATCGAGCAGTACTTC; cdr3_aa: CASSMGPPTGIEQYF
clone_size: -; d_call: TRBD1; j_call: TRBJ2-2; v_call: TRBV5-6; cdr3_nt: TGTGCCAGCAGCTTTGACAGGGGGCAGGTCGGGGAGCTGTTTTTT; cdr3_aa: CASSFDRGQVGELFF
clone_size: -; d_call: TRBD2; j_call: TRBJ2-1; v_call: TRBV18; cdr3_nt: TGTGCCAGCTCACCACCGGTGGGACTAGCGTCCCTCCTCTCCTACAATGAGCAGTTCTTC; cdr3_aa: CASSPPVGLASLLSYNEQFF
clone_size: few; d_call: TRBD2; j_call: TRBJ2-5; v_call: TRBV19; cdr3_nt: TGTGCCAGTAGTATAGTGGGCGGGGGGGCAGAGACCCAGTACTTC; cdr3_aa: CASSIVGGGAETQYF
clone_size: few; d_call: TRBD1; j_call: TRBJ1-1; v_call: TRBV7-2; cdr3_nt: TGTGCCAGCAGCTTAGATGGGACAGGGAAGGGATCTATGAACACTGAAGCTTTCTTT; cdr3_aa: CASSLDGTGKGSMNTEAFF
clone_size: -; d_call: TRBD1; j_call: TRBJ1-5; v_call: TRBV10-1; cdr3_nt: TGCGCCAGCAGCGATCAGGGGGCGGTCGTTCAGCCCCAGCATTTT; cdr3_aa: CASSDQGAVVQPQHF
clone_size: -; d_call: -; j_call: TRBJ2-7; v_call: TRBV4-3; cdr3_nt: TGCGCCAGCAGCCAAGATGTGGAAGGGGGATTCTTCCCGAGGTGCTACGAGCAGTACTTC; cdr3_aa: CASSQDVEGGFFPRCYEQYF
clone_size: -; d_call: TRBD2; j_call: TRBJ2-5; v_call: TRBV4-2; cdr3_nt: TGTGCCAGCAGCTCAGGAGGCGGACTAGTCTCTGGCGAGAGAGGGACCCAGTACTTC; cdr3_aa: CASSSGGGLVSGERGTQYF
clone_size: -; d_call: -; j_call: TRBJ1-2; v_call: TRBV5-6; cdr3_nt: TGTGCCAGCAGCACCTCCGCTACAGGGCGCTGGCCCTATGGCTACACCTTC; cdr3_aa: CASSTSATGRWPYGYTF
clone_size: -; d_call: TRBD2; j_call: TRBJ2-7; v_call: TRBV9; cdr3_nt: TGTGCCAGCAGCGTTGCGGGGGAGGACGAGCAGTACTTC; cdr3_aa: CASSVAGEDEQYF
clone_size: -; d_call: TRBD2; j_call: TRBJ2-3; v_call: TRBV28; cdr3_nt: TGTGCCAGCAGTTTATGGGCCCTGGAGCGGGGGGCCCAAGGGCATACGCAGTATTTT; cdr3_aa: CASSLWALERGAQGHTQYF
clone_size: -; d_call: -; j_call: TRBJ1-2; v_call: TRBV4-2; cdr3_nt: TGTGCCAGCAGGGAGACGTGGGGCCTTCGCTACACCTTC; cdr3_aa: CASRETWGLRYTF
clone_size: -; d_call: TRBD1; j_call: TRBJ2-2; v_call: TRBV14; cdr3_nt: TGTGCCAGCAGCCAACGGACAGGGGCCGGATTTAGCGGGGAGCTGTTTTTT; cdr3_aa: CASSQRTGAGFSGELFF
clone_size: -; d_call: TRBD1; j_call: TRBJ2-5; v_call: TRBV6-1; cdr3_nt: TGTGCCAGCAGGGGGACAGGGGCGCAAGAGACCCAGTACTTC; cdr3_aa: CASRGTGAQETQYF